This T cell receptor beta chain was observed in a study of Tregs in tolerant kidney transplant recipients. Points on this clone: Its antigen is not known. The DNA ends 3 residues before the CDR3 does, and the rest of the CDR3 is filled in from the germline J gene.

Related graft donors supplied nonmyeloablative bone marrow transplants, and mixed chimerism was transient. Thawed PBMCs were FACS-sorted into unstimulated CD4+CD25+CD127- regulatory T cells, CD4+CD25- non-regulatory cells, CD4 and CD8 cells. Study-level findings and limits: Antigen-driven expansion was suggested because donor-specific Tregs expanded more than all Tregs in tolerant patients. Activated donor B cell expansion appeared to reveal the most relevant donor-specific TCRbeta repertoire. No direct test of biological reproducibility was done here.

Assay used: immunoSEQ multiplex PCR; TCRdb lists only in-frame clones, some missing. The ten most abundant clones cover roughly 1.9% of a sample with under 35,000 clones. The V gene end was trimmed by 2 bases and the J gene end by 7 bases; junction bases not matched to a gene: 13. Per germline, CDR1 SGHTA and CDR2 FQGTGA. The CDR3 contains 17 residues. This rearrangement joins TRBV7-3 to TRBJ2-1; 8 bases are a match to TRBD2. Sequencing was performed on CD4+ T cells from blood (PBMCs), taken 24 months after the transplant. The TCR originated in a human patient who received a combined kidney and bone marrow transplant. These T cells may partly come from the graft donor. The CDR3 DNA, read in part, is TGTGCCAGCAGCTTAGACTTGGGAGCGGGAGCCGGAAATGAG. Protein: CASSLDLGAGAGNE. The complete CDR3 reads CASSLDLGAGAGNEQFF.